This TCR beta chain was profiled in a study of blood T cell repertoires in COVID-19. At the level of the study: Acute and convalescent COVID-19 samples came from the United States, Italy and Spain. From T cells, B-cell-depleted T cells, or PBMCs came the material, which was cDNA or gDNA.

As handled by the study authors: Scientists estimated how many nucleated cells there were by amplifying reference gene primers. Clones were read by immunoSEQ multiplex PCR, and TCRdb kept only the in-frame ones, dropping some. V and J calls and clone size follow that table, whereas D and trimming were derived from the DNA. The sample lists about 80,000 clones, around 83% occurring once. The CDR3 extends over 13 amino acids. With 5 bases clipped from V and 6 bases from J, the junction kept 6 bases outside the gene matches. Looked up from germline, CDR1 is SGHTA and CDR2 is FQGTGA. Sequenced material: peripheral blood. The chain couples TRBV7-3 to TRBJ2-7; TRBD1 matches at 8 bases. The TCR sequence derives from a human donor in a cohort sampled during active COVID-19. The CDR3 reads CASSPQGASEQYF. For the CDR3, the DNA is TGTGCCAGCAGCCCCCAGGGGGCCAGCGAGCAGTACTTC.